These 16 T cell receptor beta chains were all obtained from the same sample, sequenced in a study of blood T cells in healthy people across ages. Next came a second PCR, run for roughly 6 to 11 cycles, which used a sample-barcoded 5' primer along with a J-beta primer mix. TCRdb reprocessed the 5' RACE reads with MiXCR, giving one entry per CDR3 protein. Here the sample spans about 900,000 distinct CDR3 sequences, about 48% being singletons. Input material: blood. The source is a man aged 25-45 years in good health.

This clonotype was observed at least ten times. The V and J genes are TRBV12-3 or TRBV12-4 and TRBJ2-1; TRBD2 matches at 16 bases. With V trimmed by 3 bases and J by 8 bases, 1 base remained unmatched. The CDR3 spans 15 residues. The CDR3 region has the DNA TGTGCCAGCAGTTTGGGGACTAGCGGGGGGGATGAGCAGTTCTTC. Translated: CASSLGTSGGDEQFF.

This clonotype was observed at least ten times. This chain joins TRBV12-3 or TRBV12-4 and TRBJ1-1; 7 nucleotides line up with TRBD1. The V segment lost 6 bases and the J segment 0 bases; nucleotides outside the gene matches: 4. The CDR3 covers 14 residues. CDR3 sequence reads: CASSPGTVNTEAFF. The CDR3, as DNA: TGTGCCAGCAGCCCCGGGACAGTGAACACTGAAGCTTTCTTT.

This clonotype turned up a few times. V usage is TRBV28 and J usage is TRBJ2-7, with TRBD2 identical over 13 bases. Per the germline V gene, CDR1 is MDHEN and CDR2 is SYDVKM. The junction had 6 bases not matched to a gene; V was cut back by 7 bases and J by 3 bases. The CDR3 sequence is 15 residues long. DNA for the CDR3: TGTGCCAGCACCTCGACTAGCGGGGGGTTCTACGAGCAGTACTTC. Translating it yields CASTSTSGGFYEQYF.

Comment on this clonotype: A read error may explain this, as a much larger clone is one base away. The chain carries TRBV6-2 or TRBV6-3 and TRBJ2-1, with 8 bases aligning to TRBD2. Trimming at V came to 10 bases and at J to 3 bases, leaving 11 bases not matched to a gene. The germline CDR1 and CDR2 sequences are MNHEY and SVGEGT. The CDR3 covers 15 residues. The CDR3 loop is CANRTGGGNYNEQFF. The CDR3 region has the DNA TGTGCCAACAGAACCGGCGGGGGGAACTACAATGAGCAGTTCTTC.

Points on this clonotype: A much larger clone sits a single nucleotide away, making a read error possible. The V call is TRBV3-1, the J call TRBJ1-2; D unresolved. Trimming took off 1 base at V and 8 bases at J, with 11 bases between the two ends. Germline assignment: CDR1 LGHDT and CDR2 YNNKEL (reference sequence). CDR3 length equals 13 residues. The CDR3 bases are TGTGCCAGCAGCCAAGTACATGGGTACGGCTACACCTTC. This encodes CASSQVHGYGYTF.

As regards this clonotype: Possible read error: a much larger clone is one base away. The CDR3 sequence: CASSLGTCGAKNIQYF. DNA of the CDR3: TGTGCCAGCAGTCTAGGGACTTGCGGGGCGAAAAACATTCAGTACTTC. V usage is TRBV27 and J usage is TRBJ2-4; D is possibly TRBD2 (6 bases). This CDR3 is 16 amino acids long. Germline V CDR1 and CDR2: MNHEY, SMNVEV (reference sequence). The V gene lost 5 bases and the J gene lost 4 bases, with 18 bases spanning the gap.

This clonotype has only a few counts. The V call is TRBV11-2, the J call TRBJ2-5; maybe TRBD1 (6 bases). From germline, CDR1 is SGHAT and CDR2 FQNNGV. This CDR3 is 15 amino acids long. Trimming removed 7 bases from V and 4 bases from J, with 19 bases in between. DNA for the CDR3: TGTGCCAGCACCCCCCGGTTAGGGGGTATAGAGACCCAGTACTTC. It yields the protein CASTPRLGGIETQYF.

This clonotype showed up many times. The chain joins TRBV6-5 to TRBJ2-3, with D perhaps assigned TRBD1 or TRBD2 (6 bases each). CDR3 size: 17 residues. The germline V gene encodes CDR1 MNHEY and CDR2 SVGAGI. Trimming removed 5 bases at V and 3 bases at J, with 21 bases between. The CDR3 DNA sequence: TGTGCCAGCAGTCCCACTACCAGGGGAGGTAGGACAGATACGCAGTATTTT. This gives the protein CASSPTTRGGRTDTQYF.

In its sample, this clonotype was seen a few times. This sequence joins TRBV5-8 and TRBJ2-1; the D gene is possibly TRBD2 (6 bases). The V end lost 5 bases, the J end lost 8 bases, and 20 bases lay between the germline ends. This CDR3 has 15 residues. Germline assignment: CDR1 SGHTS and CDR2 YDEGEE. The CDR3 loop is CASSRTGVGGDEQFF. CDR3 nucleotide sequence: TGTGCCAGCAGTCGCACCGGTGTGGGAGGCGATGAGCAGTTCTTC.

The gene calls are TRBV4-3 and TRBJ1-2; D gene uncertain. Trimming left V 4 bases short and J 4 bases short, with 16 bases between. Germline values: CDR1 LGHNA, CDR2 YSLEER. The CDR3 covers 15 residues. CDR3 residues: CASSLLDGSGYGYTF. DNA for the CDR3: TGCGCCAGCAGCCTACTCGACGGATCAGGCTATGGCTACACCTTC.

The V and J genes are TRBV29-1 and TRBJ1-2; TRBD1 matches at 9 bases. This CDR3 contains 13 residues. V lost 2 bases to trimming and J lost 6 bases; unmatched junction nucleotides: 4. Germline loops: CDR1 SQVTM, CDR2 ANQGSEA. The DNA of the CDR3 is TGCAGCGTTGAATCGGACAGGGGAAATGGCTACACCTTC. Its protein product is CSVESDRGNGYTF.

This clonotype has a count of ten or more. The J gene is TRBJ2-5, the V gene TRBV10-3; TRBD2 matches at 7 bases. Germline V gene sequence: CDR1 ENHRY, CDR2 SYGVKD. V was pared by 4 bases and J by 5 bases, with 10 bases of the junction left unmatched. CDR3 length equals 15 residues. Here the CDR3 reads CAISGRAGTIETQYF. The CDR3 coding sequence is TGTGCCATCAGTGGCCGAGCGGGGACCATCGAGACCCAGTACTTC.

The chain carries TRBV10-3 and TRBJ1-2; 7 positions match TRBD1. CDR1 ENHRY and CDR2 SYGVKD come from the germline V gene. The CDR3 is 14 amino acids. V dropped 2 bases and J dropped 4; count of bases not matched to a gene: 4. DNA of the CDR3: TGTGCCATCAGTGAGGCGGGACAGCCCTATGGCTACACCTTC. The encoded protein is CAISEAGQPYGYTF.

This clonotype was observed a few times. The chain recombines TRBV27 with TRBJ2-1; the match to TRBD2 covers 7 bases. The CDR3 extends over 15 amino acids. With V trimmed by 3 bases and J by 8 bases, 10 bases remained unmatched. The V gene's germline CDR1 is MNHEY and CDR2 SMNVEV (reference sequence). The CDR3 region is CASSLMLGAGDEQFF. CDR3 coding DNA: TGTGCCAGCAGTTTGATGCTAGGGGCGGGAGATGAGCAGTTCTTC.

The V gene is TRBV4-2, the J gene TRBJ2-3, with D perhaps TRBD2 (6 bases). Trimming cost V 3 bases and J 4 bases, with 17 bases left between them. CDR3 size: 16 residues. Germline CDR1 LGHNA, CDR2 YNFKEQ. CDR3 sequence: CASSQELAMVADTQYF. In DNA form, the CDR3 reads TGTGCCAGCAGCCAGGAACTAGCAATGGTGGCAGATACGCAGTATTTT.

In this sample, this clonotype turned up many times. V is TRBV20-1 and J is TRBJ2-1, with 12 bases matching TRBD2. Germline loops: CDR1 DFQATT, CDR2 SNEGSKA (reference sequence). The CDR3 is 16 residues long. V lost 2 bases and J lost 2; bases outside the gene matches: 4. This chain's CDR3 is CSARFLAGGAYNEQFF. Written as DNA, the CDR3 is TGCAGTGCTAGATTCCTAGCGGGGGGGGCCTACAATGAGCAGTTCTTC.